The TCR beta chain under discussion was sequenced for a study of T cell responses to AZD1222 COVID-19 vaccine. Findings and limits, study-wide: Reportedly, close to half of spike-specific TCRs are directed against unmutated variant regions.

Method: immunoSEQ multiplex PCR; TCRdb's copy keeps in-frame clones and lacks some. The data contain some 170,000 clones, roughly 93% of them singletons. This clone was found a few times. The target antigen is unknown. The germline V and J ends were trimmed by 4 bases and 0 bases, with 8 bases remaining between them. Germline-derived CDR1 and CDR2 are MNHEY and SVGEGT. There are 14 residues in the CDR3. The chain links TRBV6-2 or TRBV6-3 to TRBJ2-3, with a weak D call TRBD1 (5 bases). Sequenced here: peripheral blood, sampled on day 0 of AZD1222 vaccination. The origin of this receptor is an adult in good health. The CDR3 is CASSSDTSTDTQYF. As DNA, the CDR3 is TGTGCCAGCAGTTCGGACACTAGCACAGATACGCAGTATTTT.